The 5 T cell receptor beta chains given below trace back to one sample, sequenced in a study of cytomegalovirus exposure and HLA in healthy donors. Profiled with immunoSEQ multiplex PCR; TCRdb holds only in-frame clones, not every one. The profile shows about 110,000 clones, roughly 90% of them singletons. The sample consisted of PBMCs. These TCRs come from a woman aged 18-29 years in good health and CMV-seronegative.

The chain has TRBV4-1 and TRBJ1-1; D perhaps matches TRBD1 (5 bases). V lost 4 bases and J 4 bases, leaving 13 bases between the germline ends. Germline CDR1 and CDR2: MGHRA and YSYEKL. The CDR3 sequence is 14 residues long. CDR3 residues: CASSRGGGGTEAFF. CDR3 DNA: TGCGCCAGCAGCCGGGGGGGTGGAGGCACTGAAGCTTTCTTT.

The chain couples TRBV11-2 to TRBJ2-1, with D possibly matching TRBD1 (6 bases). Germline CDR1 is SGHAT and CDR2 is FQNNGV. Deletions cut 7 bases from V and 7 bases from J, with 17 bases between. The CDR3 has 14 residues. The CDR3 DNA is TGTGCCAGCACCCTCCTCCCGACAGGTAATGAGCAGTTCTTC. Protein: CASTLLPTGNEQFF.

V gene TRBV9 combines with J gene TRBJ2-2; 8 positions match TRBD2. The length of the CDR3 is 13 residues. After removal of 6 bases from V and 5 bases from J, the junction contained 3 bases not matched to a gene. Germline CDR1 is SGDLS and CDR2 is YYNGEE. The CDR3 here is CASKSGRTGELFF. CDR3 bases: TGTGCCAGCAAGAGCGGGAGAACCGGGGAGCTGTTTTTT.

CDR3 loop: CASSRDGTGKLLDYGYTF. CDR3 coding DNA: TGTGCCAGCAGTCGGGATGGGACAGGGAAGCTTTTGGACTATGGCTACACCTTC. The genes are TRBV5-6 and TRBJ1-2, with TRBD1 matching over 9 bases. Germline V CDR1 and CDR2: SGHDT, YYEEEE. After removal of 5 bases from V and 3 bases from J, the junction contained 17 bases not matched to a gene. This CDR3 spans 18 amino acids.

The V gene is TRBV4-1, the J gene TRBJ2-7; TRBD1 might be the D (5 bases). This CDR3 contains 17 residues. Trimming shortened V by 1 base and J by 3 bases, and 19 bases separated the two germline ends. CDR1 is MGHRA, CDR2 YSYEKL, per germline. The CDR3 region is CASSQAEDSSRVYEQYF. The CDR3 DNA reads as TGCGCCAGCAGCCAAGCCGAAGACAGTTCAAGGGTCTACGAGCAGTACTTC.